The text below deals with one T cell receptor beta chain. Sequencing used immunoSEQ multiplex PCR; TCRdb keeps in-frame clones, though not all of them. The sample records 200,000 to 250,000 clones, about 93% being singletons. The sample is drawn from a study of control samples from healthy donors and cancer patients. The germline gives CDR1 KGHSH, CDR2 LQKENI. With V trimmed by 3 bases and J by 4 bases, 3 bases remained unmatched. There are 14 residues in the CDR3. The rearrangement joins TRBV18 to TRBJ2-3; 8 bases are shared with TRBD2. The specimen was blood. This receptor was taken from a man aged 50-59 years in good health. This chain's CDR3 is CASSPTAGADTQYF. The CDR3 coding sequence is TGTGCCAGCTCACCGACAGCGGGAGCAGATACGCAGTATTTT. Full variable domain (outside the CDR3, taken from reference TRBV18 and TRBJ2-3): NAGVMQNPRHLVRRRGQEARLRCSPMKGHSHVYWYRQLPEEGLKFMVYLQKENIIDESGMPKERFSAEFPKEGPSILRIQQVVRGDSAAYFCASSPTAGADTQYFGPGTRLTVL.